A single T cell receptor beta chain is shown here with its context. The sample is drawn from a study of beta chain features in type 1 diabetes. Expressed TCRB transcripts were sequenced because the entire RNA isolate underwent reverse transcription. The repertoire was sequenced with immunoSEQ multiplex PCR; TCRdb's copy has only in-frame clones and lacks some. The sample includes about 300,000 clones, approximately 8.1% seen only once; the top ten take 1%. This CDR3 comprises 14 residues. V lost 2 bases and J lost 0, with 4 bases in between. Germline values: CDR1 SGHTA, CDR2 FQGNSA. This sequence joins TRBV7-2 and TRBJ2-2; the D is unclear. What was sequenced was central memory CD4+ T cells from blood. This clonotype was obtained from a woman aged 18-30 years in good health. CDR3 sequence reads: CASSLIPNTGELFF. CDR3 sequence (DNA): TGTGCCAGCAGCTTAATCCCGAACACCGGGGAGCTGTTTTTT.